This T cell receptor (beta chain) was sequenced during a study of shared clonotypes between healthy human individuals. The CDR3 length is 18 residues. The V end was cut by 5 bases, the J end by 0 bases, with 21 bases between. Germline V gives CDR1 SEHNR, CDR2 FQNEAQ (reference sequence). Investigators spread the genomic DNA of each subset evenly over several immunoSEQ plates. Using immunoSEQ multiplex PCR, the repertoire was profiled, and TCRdb retains in-frame clones only, with some absent. The table has a few hundred thousand clones, just under 97% seen once. CD45RO-negative CD8 cells positively selected for CCR7 made up the naive population, which excluded terminally differentiated effector memory CD45RA+ cells.

The J gene is TRBJ2-3, the V gene TRBV7-9; no firm D call. This clonotype was sampled from a woman aged 25 to 39 in good health. What was sequenced was naive CD8+ T cells sorted from blood. CDR3 DNA sequence: TGTGCCAGCAGCCCAGCGATCCTACACCCATCTAGCACAGATACGCAGTATTTT. Residues: CASSPAILHPSSTDTQYF.